This TCR beta chain derives from a study of blood T cell repertoires in COVID-19. On the study more broadly: PBMCs, B-cell-depleted T cells, or T cells were the source of the cDNA or gDNA that made up the material.

The ends were cut back, 0 bases at V and 10 bases at J, with 15 bases in the middle. This CDR3 region has 14 residues. CDR1 LGHNA and CDR2 YSLEER come from the germline V gene. Per the authors' pipeline: Reference gene primer amplification gave estimated nucleated cell counts. Clones were read by immunoSEQ multiplex PCR, and TCRdb kept only the in-frame ones, dropping some. D and trimming were read from the DNA, whereas the V and J calls and clone size are those reported in that table. This table has 130,000 to 150,000 clones, about 85% appearing once. The receptor comes from a human donor with acute or convalescent COVID-19. The donor label of this sample is uncertain. Material: peripheral blood. This sequence joins TRBV4-3 and TRBJ1-2; no firm D call. The CDR3 loop is CASSQDLLRGDYTF. In nucleotides, the CDR3 is TGCGCCAGCAGCCAAGATCTGCTTCGGGGAGACTACACCTTC.